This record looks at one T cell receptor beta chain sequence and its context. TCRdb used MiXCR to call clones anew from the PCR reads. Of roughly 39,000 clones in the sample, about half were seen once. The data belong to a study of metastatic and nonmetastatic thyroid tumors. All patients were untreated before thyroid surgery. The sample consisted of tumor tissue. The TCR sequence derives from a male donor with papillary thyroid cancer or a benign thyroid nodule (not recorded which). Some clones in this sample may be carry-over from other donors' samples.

The CDR3 coding sequence is TGTGCCTGGACGGCCGCGGCGGGACTAGCGAACGAGCAGTACTTC. Translated, it gives CAWTAAAGLANEQYF. The V and J genes are TRBV30 and TRBJ2-7, with 10 bases that match TRBD2. The V segment lost 4 bases and the J segment 5 bases; nucleotides outside the gene matches: 11. Germline CDR1 GTSNPN, CDR2 SVGIG (reference sequence). CDR3 length: 15 residues.